This TCR beta chain was sequenced for a study of T cells expressing NK-cell markers. Across the study: Among eight sequenced donors, seven carried HCMV seropositivity while one was seronegative.

Points on this clonotype: Its antigen is not known.

Overall study findings and caveats: In several donors, dominant clonotypes made up about 25-60.1% of CD3+CD56-NKG2C+ cells. Whether expanded NKG2C+ T cell clones recognized HCMV stayed uncertain.

CDR1 and CDR2 from the germline V gene are DFQATT and SNEGSKA (reference sequence). The CDR3 runs to 13 residues. cDNA encoding TCR beta was synthesized via 5'RACE template switching incorporating UMIs. TCRdb re-called the 5' RACE reads and catalogs CDR3 proteins one per entry, DNA excluded. The sample has some 390,000 distinct CDR3 sequences. Source material: blood T cells: a sorted CD56 or NKG2C T cell subset, CD4+ or CD8+ T cells, or bulk PBMC T cells (not recorded which). The TCR comes from a woman aged 50 to 65 in good health. The chain has TRBV20-1 and TRBJ2-7; TCRdb outputs TRBD1, but without DNA this stays unchecked. The CDR3: CSAYAPVTYEQYF.